These 5 T cell receptor beta chains share one sample of origin, sequenced in a study of OX40 agonist ivuxolimab in advanced cancers. Measured with immunoSEQ multiplex PCR; TCRdb has only the in-frame clones, and not every one. The repertoire holds about 91,000 clones, about 90% seen once, with about 4.5% in the top ten. This material consisted of CD4+ or CD8+ T cells sorted from blood, taken in a trial of the OX40 agonist ivuxolimab. The receptors stem from an adult with an advanced solid tumor such as melanoma, head and neck, liver or kidney cancer.

The chain has TRBV4-2 and TRBJ2-1; D is perhaps TRBD2 (7 bases). This CDR3 comprises 15 residues. The germline CDR1 and CDR2 sequences are LGHNA and YNFKEQ. V was clipped by 1 base and J by 5 bases, with 12 bases between them. CDR3 in DNA: TGTGCCAGCAGCCAAGGGAGGGGGAGGGACAATGAGCAGTTCTTC. Translating gives CASSQGRGRDNEQFF.

The chain recombines TRBV20-1 with TRBJ2-7; D may be TRBD2 (5 bases). The CDR3 sequence is 11 residues long. Germline CDR1 is DFQATT and CDR2 is SNEGSKA (reference sequence). V was pared by 6 bases and J by 6 bases, with 12 bases between. In nucleotides, the CDR3 is TGCAGTGCCCCTGCGGGCGCCGAGCAGTACTTC. It encodes CSAPAGAEQYF.

This chain joins TRBV27 and TRBJ1-1, with a possible D match to TRBD1 (5 bases). V shed 7 bases and J shed 5 bases, with 11 bases lying between them. The CDR3 has 12 residues. Germline V gene data show CDR1 as MNHEY and CDR2 as SMNVEV (reference sequence). The DNA for the CDR3 is TGTGCCAGCAAGACGGGGGGGACTGAAGCTTTCTTT. Amino acid sequence: CASKTGGTEAFF.

To note about this clone: Mismatch with germline at one junction end may stem from a read error. This same CDR3 is encoded by further DNA sequences in the sample. J is TRBJ2-2 and V is TRBV11-2; possible D gene TRBD2, 6 bases. The CDR3 totals 16 residues. Looked up from germline, CDR1 is SGHAT and CDR2 is FQNNGV. As DNA, the CDR3 is TGCGCCAGCAGCCCCAGGGCCGGGACGGGGGCCGGGGAGCTGTTTTTT. Translating gives CASSPRAGTGAGELFF.

The chain recombines TRBV7-2 with TRBJ2-1, with D tentatively TRBD2 (6 bases). With 1 base removed from V and 8 bases from J, the gap between germline ends came to 18 bases. The germline V gene encodes CDR1 SGHTA and CDR2 FQGNSA. The CDR3 consists of 16 residues. The CDR3 nucleotides are TGTGCCAGCAGCTTAGTTTCTGCACTAGCCGTCGATGAGCAGTTCTTC. Encoded protein: CASSLVSALAVDEQFF.